What follows is one T cell receptor beta chain and its context. Its antigen is undetermined. The data stem from a study of CD4 T cells in relation to SARS-CoV-2 and coronaviruses. Turning to the study itself: PBMCs were cultured with antigen for over 8 days before TCR beta sequencing. Study-wide results and limits: No donor gave both pre-pandemic and post-infection samples.

Data came from immunoSEQ multiplex PCR; TCRdb stores just in-frame clones and leaves some out. The sample lists roughly 29,000 clones, roughly 78% occurring once. CDR1 MGHRA and CDR2 YSYEKL come from the germline V gene. The CDR3 loop spans 15 amino acids. Trimming took 1 base from V and 7 from J; bases not matched to a gene: 4. The unexposed donors gave CD4+ T cells in about 2010-2019, prior to COVID-19. The cells were cultured for about ten days before CD4+ T cells were isolated. V is TRBV4-1 and J is TRBJ2-1, with 10 bases fitting TRBD2. The TCR originated in a human donor in good health. Sequenced sample: CD4+ T cells from PBMCs, cultured in vitro. This CDR3 reads CASSQASGSSNEQFF. CDR3 DNA sequence: TGCGCCAGCAGCCAAGCTAGCGGGAGTTCGAATGAGCAGTTCTTC.